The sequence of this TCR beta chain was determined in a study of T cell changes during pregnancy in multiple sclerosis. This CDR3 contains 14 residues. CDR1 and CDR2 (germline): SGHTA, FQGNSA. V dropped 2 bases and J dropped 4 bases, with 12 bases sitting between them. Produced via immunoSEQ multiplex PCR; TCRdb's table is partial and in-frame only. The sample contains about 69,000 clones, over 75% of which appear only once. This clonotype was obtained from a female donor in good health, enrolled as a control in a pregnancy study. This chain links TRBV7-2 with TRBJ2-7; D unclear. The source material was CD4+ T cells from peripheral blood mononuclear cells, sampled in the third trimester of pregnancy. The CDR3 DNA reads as TGTGCCAGCAGCTTATCGGTCGCGCGGTACGAGCAGTACTTC. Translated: CASSLSVARYEQYF.